The source of this T cell receptor (beta chain) is a study of tumor-infiltrating lymphocytes in glioblastoma multiforme. General study points: No surface-marker sorting into functional T cell subtypes was done. The TCR and somatic mutation analysis included just one glioblastoma patient.

Germline-derived CDR1 and CDR2 are LGHNA and YNFKEQ. The CDR3 totals 17 residues. Trimming at V came to 4 bases and at J to 6 bases, leaving 13 bases not matched to a gene. This clonotype was counted many times. Antigen specificity is unknown. Three nested ARM-PCR rounds with V-beta and C-beta primers built TCRB libraries. These TCRB libraries lack any described unique molecular identifiers. From the multiplex PCR reads, TCRdb called clonotypes with MiXCR, one entry per CDR3 protein. The data contain about 9,600 distinct CDR3 sequences, 65% to 75% of them singletons. The sequenced material came from brain tumor tissue. The V gene is TRBV4-2, the J gene TRBJ2-2; 8 bases align to TRBD1. This clonotype was obtained from a male donor with glioblastoma. As DNA, the CDR3 is TGTGCCAGCAGCCCCCGTGCCGGACAGGGCGGCGCCGGGGAGCTGTTTTTT. Translating gives CASSPRAGQGGAGELFF.